The clone carrying this TCR beta chain was seen a few times. Its antigen is not identified. The data originate from a study of a mutant IDH1 vaccine in newly diagnosed glioma. In the study overall: Patients previously underwent radiotherapy, temozolomide, or both, and most underwent both. The study's findings and limits: Researchers report vaccine-induced immune responses in roughly 93% of patients. Whatever changes occurred in top peripheral T cell clonotypes seemed unrelated to pseudoprogression.

Time point here: baseline, week 1 (first vaccination visit). The treatment: pre-vaccination baseline after standard-of-care therapy. In every donor, the tumor was a new WHO grade 3 or 4 IDH1-mutant, ATRX-lost astrocytoma. This CDR3 comprises 13 residues. Germline V gene data show CDR1 as GTSNPN and CDR2 as SVGIG (reference sequence). V lost 5 bases to trimming and J lost 8 bases; unmatched junction nucleotides: 8. Profiling relied on immunoSEQ multiplex PCR, and the TCRdb table lists in-frame clones only, not all of them. The sample consists of around 89,000 clones, approximately 83% of them appearing once.

The chain employs TRBV30 and TRBJ1-5; 8 bases agree with TRBD1. The sample in question was PBMCs, obtained from a glioma patient treated with radiotherapy, temozolomide or both. The receptor's source is a woman aged 50 to 60 with glioma. The CDR3 DNA reads as TGTGCCTGGGGACAGGGCCCCGCCGAGCCCCAGCATTTT. The encoded protein is CAWGQGPAEPQHF.